This TCR beta chain is drawn from a study of blood T cell repertoires in COVID-19. Study overall: The analysed material was cDNA or gDNA that came from T cells, B-cell-depleted T cells, or PBMCs.

The table came from immunoSEQ multiplex PCR; TCRdb's copy has only in-frame clones and leaves some out. The repertoire holds 170,000 or so clones, with just over 85% as singletons. Sequencing used peripheral blood. The sequence came from a man in his forties or fifties with active or convalescent COVID-19.

The chain's CDR3 is CASILDTGELFF. CDR3 nucleotide sequence: TGTGCCAGCATTCTCGACACCGGGGAGCTGTTTTTT. This chain links TRBV25-1 with TRBJ2-2; D not certain. V was clipped by 7 bases and J by 3 bases, with 6 bases between them. CDR3 length: 12 residues. CDR1 and CDR2 from the germline V gene are MGHDK and SYGVNS.